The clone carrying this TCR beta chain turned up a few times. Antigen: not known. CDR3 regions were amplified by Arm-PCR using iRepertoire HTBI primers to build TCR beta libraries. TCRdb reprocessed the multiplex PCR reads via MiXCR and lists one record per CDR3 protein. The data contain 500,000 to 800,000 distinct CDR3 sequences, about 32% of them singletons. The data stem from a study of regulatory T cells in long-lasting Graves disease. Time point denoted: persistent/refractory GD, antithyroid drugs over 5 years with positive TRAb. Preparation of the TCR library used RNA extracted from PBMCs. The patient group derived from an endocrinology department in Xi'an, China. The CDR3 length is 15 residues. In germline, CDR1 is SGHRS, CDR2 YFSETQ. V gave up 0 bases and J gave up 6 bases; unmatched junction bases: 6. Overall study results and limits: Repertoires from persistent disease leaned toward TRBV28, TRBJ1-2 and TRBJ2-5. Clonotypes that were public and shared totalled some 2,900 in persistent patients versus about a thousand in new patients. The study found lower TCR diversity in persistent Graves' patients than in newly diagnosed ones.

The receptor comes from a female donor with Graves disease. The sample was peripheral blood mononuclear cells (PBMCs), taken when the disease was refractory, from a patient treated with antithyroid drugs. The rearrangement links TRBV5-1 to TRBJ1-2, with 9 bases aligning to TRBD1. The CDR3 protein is CASSLEGQGGDGYTF. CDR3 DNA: TGCGCCAGCAGCTTGGAGGGACAGGGAGGAGATGGCTACACCTTC.